Sequencing of this T cell receptor (beta chain) was carried out in a study of T cell responses to AZD1222 COVID-19 vaccine. The CDR3 loop spans 15 amino acids. Germline V gene sequence: CDR1 GTSNPN, CDR2 SVGIG (reference sequence). The V segment lost 0 bases and the J segment 4 bases; nucleotides outside the gene matches: 4. Sequenced by immunoSEQ multiplex PCR; TCRdb stores in-frame clones only, minus some. The sample lists 90,000 to 120,000 clones; 70% to 90% were seen once. The receptor was isolated from an adult in good health. This chain connects TRBV30 to TRBJ2-3; 10 bases are shared with TRBD1. The specimen was peripheral blood, collected on day 0 of AZD1222 vaccination. DNA of the CDR3: TGTGCCTGGAGTGTGCCGGACAGGGGGTCAGATACGCAGTATTTT. This gives the protein CAWSVPDRGSDTQYF.